This T cell receptor (beta chain) comes out of a study of T-cell reconstitution after alpha-beta-depleted transplantation in children. Study-level findings and limits: About two months after transplant, alpha-beta T cells reportedly came from several hundred expanded graft clones.

Comments on this clonotype: The antigen is not known.

As it was prepared, the TCRbeta library received unique molecular identifiers. TCRdb reanalysed the PCR reads using MiXCR and keeps one entry per CDR3 protein. Among about 420,000 distinct CDR3 sequences listed, roughly 17% were seen once. V lost 0 bases to trimming and J lost 7 bases, with 22 bases between them. Germline V CDR1 and CDR2: SGHDN, FVKESK. This CDR3 region has 18 residues. This sample comprised PBMCs, mostly from graft donor cells, obtained 360 days after TCRalphabeta/CD19-depleted stem cell transplant. The V gene is TRBV14, the J gene TRBJ2-1; maybe TRBD2 (5 bases). The sequence derives from a boy in the first two years of life who had a stem cell transplant for Wiskott-Aldrich syndrome, so the T cells may come from the graft donor. The CDR3 spells CASSQEFGEGEVWNEQFF. CDR3 in DNA: TGTGCCAGCAGCCAAGAATTCGGTGAGGGAGAAGTTTGGAATGAGCAGTTCTTC.